This entry is about one T cell receptor beta chain. Its specificity is not known. The source of the sample is a study of T cell repertoires in cytomegalovirus infection. TCRdb analysed the reads with MiXCR anew, one entry per CDR3 protein. Of about 920,000 distinct CDR3 sequences listed, approximately 31% are singletons. The CDR3 sequence is 14 residues long. The trim removed 7 bases at V and 1 base at J, leaving 6 bases unmatched. The germline CDR1 and CDR2 sequences are LNHDA and SQIVND (reference sequence). The source was cultured CD8+ T cells from PBMCs, collected from culture after CMV antigen stimulation. The V and J genes are TRBV19 and TRBJ1-1; 7 nucleotides match TRBD1. This clonotype was sampled from a human donor in good health (CMV status not recorded). Some clones in this sample may be carry-over from other donors' samples. The CDR3 sequence is CASTREGANTEAFF. The CDR3 DNA sequence: TGTGCCAGTACTAGGGAGGGGGCGAACACTGAAGCTTTCTTT.